The 28 T cell receptor beta chains in this list originate from one sample, sequenced in a study of blood T cells in healthy people across ages. A sample-barcoded 5' primer and a J-beta primer mix were used in a second PCR of about 7 to 12 cycles. TCRdb reprocessed the 5' RACE reads with MiXCR, giving one entry per CDR3 protein. The sample includes around 1,700,000 distinct CDR3 sequences, under 30% of them seen just once. What was sequenced was blood. These receptors were collected from a woman under 40 in good health.

Many counts were recorded for this clonotype. V is TRBV4-1 and J is TRBJ2-1; TRBD2 aligns across 11 bases. The CDR3 totals 14 residues. The trim removed 4 bases at V and 12 bases at J, leaving 8 bases unmatched. In germline, CDR1 is MGHRA, CDR2 YSYEKL. CDR3 nucleotide sequence: TGCGCCAGCAGCCCCTCCCCCGGACTAGCGGGGCAGTTCTTC. Its protein is CASSPSPGLAGQFF.

V gene TRBV13 combines with J gene TRBJ2-1, with D possibly being TRBD1 (6 bases). Germline CDR1 reads PRHDT; CDR2 reads FYEKMQ (reference sequence). CDR3 length: 16 residues. The V end lost 5 bases, the J end lost 7 bases, and 21 bases lay between the germline ends. CDR3 protein: CASSTLQGAGSNEQFF. The CDR3 DNA follows: TGTGCCAGCAGCACATTACAGGGTGCCGGCAGTAATGAGCAGTTCTTC.

In its sample, this clonotype was seen a few times. One end of the junction varies from germline; a read error may be responsible. This chain connects TRBV5-1 to TRBJ1-6; D may be TRBD1 (5 bases). CDR3 length equals 16 residues. From germline, CDR1 is SGHRS and CDR2 YFSETQ. CDR3: CANSWGGEVSNSPLHF. For the CDR3, the DNA is TGCGCCAACAGCTGGGGAGGGGAAGTTTCTAATTCACCCCTCCACTTT.

In this sample, this clonotype turned up a few times. V gene TRBV7-9 combines with J gene TRBJ2-3; 7 bases line up with TRBD2. The J segment lost 0 bases and the V segment lost 7 bases, leaving 4 bases of the junction unmatched. The CDR3 is 14 residues long. CDR1 and CDR2 (germline): SEHNR, FQNEAQ (reference sequence). In nucleotides, the CDR3 is TGTGCCAGCACCGCGGGGGAAAGCACAGATACGCAGTATTTT. Residues: CASTAGESTDTQYF. Looking up the rest from reference TRBV7-9 and TRBJ2-3 gives the full variable domain: DTGVSQNPRHKITKRGQNVTFRCDPISEHNRLYWYRQTLGQGPEFLTYFQNEAQLEKSRLLSDRFSAERPKGSFSTLEIQRTEQGDSAMYLCASTAGESTDTQYFGPGTRLTVL.

The rearrangement joins TRBV20-1 to TRBJ1-2; D perhaps matches TRBD1 (5 bases). The V end lost 2 bases, the J end lost 4 bases, and 14 bases lay between the germline ends. From germline, CDR1 is DFQATT and CDR2 SNEGSKA (reference sequence). The CDR3 consists of 14 residues. CDR3 region: CSARRGAEVYGYTF. The DNA of the CDR3 is TGCAGTGCTAGAAGGGGAGCTGAAGTCTATGGCTACACCTTC.

About this clonotype: At one of its ends the junction is not consistent with the germline gene, which may arise from a read error. The V and J genes are TRBV4-1 and TRBJ2-5; TRBD2 might be the D (6 bases). The CDR3 consists of 13 residues. CDR1 is MGHRA and CDR2 is YSYEKL in the germline V gene. CDR3 protein: CANSLTLAETRYF. CDR3 nucleotides: TGCGCCAACAGCCTCACTTTAGCGGAGACCCGGTACTTC.

In regard to this clonotype: A read error may account for a junction end that differs from germline. The chain uses TRBV5-5 and TRBJ1-2, with D tentatively TRBD1 (6 bases). The CDR3 consists of 14 residues. Germline CDR1 and CDR2: SGHKS and YYEKEE (reference sequence). CDR3 DNA: TGTGCCAGCAAAACAGCGGGGGCAGATTATGGCTGCACCTTC. Its protein product is CASKTAGADYGCTF.

This clonotype was recorded at least ten times. The chain employs TRBV15 and TRBJ2-3; 14 nucleotides align to TRBD2. The CDR3 covers 17 residues. Germline V gives CDR1 LNHNV, CDR2 YYDKDF (reference sequence). J gave up 3 bases and V 5 bases, and 7 bases lay outside the gene matches. As DNA, the CDR3 is TGTGCCACCAGCCCCCGACTAGCGGGGGGGCCGACAGATACGCAGTATTTT. It yields the protein CATSPRLAGGPTDTQYF.

The chain joins TRBV29-1 to TRBJ1-4, with no clear D. Germline V lookup: CDR1 SQVTM, CDR2 ANQGSEA. The CDR3 is 16 amino acids. V gave up 6 bases and J gave up 3 bases, with 20 bases separating them. CDR3: CSVETEGRAPNEKLFF. CDR3 nucleotides: TGCAGCGTGGAGACGGAAGGACGGGCACCTAATGAAAAACTGTTTTTT.

Many counts were recorded for this clonotype. This sequence joins TRBV7-2 and TRBJ1-2; 8 bases are a match to TRBD1. Trimming cost V 5 bases and J 4 bases; bases outside gene matches: 6. The CDR3 consists of 14 residues. Germline values: CDR1 SGHTA, CDR2 FQGNSA. The CDR3 protein is CASSLQGAGYGYTF. The CDR3 DNA reads TGTGCCAGCAGCCTTCAGGGGGCTGGCTATGGCTACACCTTC.

The chain recombines TRBV19 with TRBJ1-2; weak D call: TRBD1 (5 bases). The CDR3 runs 15 residues. Germline V CDR1 and CDR2: LNHDA, SQIVND (reference sequence). The V end was cut by 2 bases, the J end by 6 bases, with 16 bases between. CDR3 in amino acids: CASSIRFPGRDGYTF. In DNA form, the CDR3 reads TGTGCCAGTAGTATACGGTTTCCGGGGCGAGATGGCTACACCTTC. Supplemented by reference TRBV19 and TRBJ1-2, the full variable domain reads DGGITQSPKYLFRKEGQNVTLSCEQNLNHDAMYWYRQDPGQGLRLIYYSQIVNDFQKGDIAEGYSVSREKKESFPLTVTSAQKNPTAFYLCASSIRFPGRDGYTFGSGTRLTVV.

V usage is TRBV7-2 and J usage is TRBJ2-7, with no clear D. The CDR3 has 12 residues. The ends were cut back, 7 bases at V and 7 bases at J, with 14 bases in the middle. Looked up from germline, CDR1 is SGHTA and CDR2 is FQGNSA. The CDR3 DNA reads as TGTGCCAGCACCCGAGATGACAATGAGCAGTACTTC. As protein: CASTRDDNEQYF. The full variable domain, in which reference TRBV7-2 and TRBJ2-7 provide the parts outside the CDR3, is GAGVSQSPSNKVTEKGKDVELRCDPISGHTALYWYRQSLGQGLEFLIYFQGNSAPDKSGLPSDRFSAERTGGSVSTLTIQRTQQEDSAVYLCASTRDDNEQYFGPGTRLTVT.

The chain recombines TRBV2 with TRBJ2-2; D remains unclear. Trimming stripped 6 bases from V and 2 bases from J, with 7 bases between. Germline-derived CDR1 and CDR2 are SNHLY and FYNNEI. This CDR3 is built from 13 residues. In DNA, the CDR3 is TGTGCCAGCAGGCAGCTTAACACCGGGGAGCTGTTTTTT. Amino acid sequence: CASRQLNTGELFF.

This clonotype was seen more than once but under ten times. The chain links TRBV4-2 to TRBJ2-1, with D tentatively TRBD1 or TRBD2 (6 bases each). The CDR3 sequence is 16 residues long. Trimming pared 4 bases from V and 9 bases from J, leaving 22 bases between. Germline CDR1 and CDR2: LGHNA and YNFKEQ. CDR3 protein: CASSPTRGPNGGEQFF. The CDR3 coding sequence is TGTGCCAGCAGCCCAACCCGGGGGCCCAACGGCGGTGAGCAGTTCTTC.

Ten or more counts support this clonotype. V and J are TRBV10-3 and TRBJ2-7; D is unclear. This CDR3 is built from 16 residues. The germline CDR1 and CDR2 sequences are ENHRY and SYGVKD. Trimming cost V 2 bases and J 4 bases, with 18 bases left between them. For the CDR3, the DNA is TGTGCCATCAGTGAGCCCTCGACACGACGCCCTTACGAGCAGTACTTC. Protein sequence: CAISEPSTRRPYEQYF.

As to this clonotype: The junction does not match germline at one end; this may be a read error. The genes are TRBV7-2 and TRBJ2-1, with D hard to call. The CDR3 totals 16 residues. The germline V gene encodes CDR1 SGHTA and CDR2 FQGNSA. The CDR3 region is CASSPKALGSDNEQFF. CDR3 nucleotide sequence: TGTGCCAGCAGCCCCAAGGCGCTAGGCTCCGACAATGAGCAGTTCTTC.

At least ten counts were recorded for this clonotype. The chain links TRBV29-1 to TRBJ2-7, with D maybe TRBD1 (5 bases). V dropped 0 bases and J dropped 0 bases, with 12 bases sitting between them. The germline V gene has CDR1 SQVTM and CDR2 ANQGSEA. The CDR3 extends over 15 amino acids. This CDR3 reads CSVEDGDSVSYEQYF. The DNA for the CDR3 is TGCAGCGTTGAAGATGGTGACAGTGTCTCCTACGAGCAGTACTTC.

The chain carries TRBV12-3 or TRBV12-4 and TRBJ1-2; D is ambiguous. The V and J ends lost 3 bases and 0 bases respectively, with 11 bases between them. The CDR3 totals 15 residues. CDR3 amino acids: CASSFSARPNYGYTF. For the CDR3, the DNA is TGTGCCAGCAGTTTTTCAGCTAGACCTAACTATGGCTACACCTTC.

This clonotype was seen ten or more times. CDR3 in DNA: TGCAGTGCTAGACCGGGAGGGGAGCAGTACTTC. It specifies CSARPGGEQYF. This sequence joins TRBV20-1 and TRBJ2-7; TRBD2 agrees at 8 bases. Germline CDR1 and CDR2: DFQATT and SNEGSKA (reference sequence). The J segment lost 7 bases and the V segment lost 2 bases, leaving 1 base of the junction unmatched. The CDR3 consists of 11 residues.

This clonotype has at least ten counts. The J gene is TRBJ2-2, the V gene TRBV5-1, with D hard to call. Trimming pared 6 bases from V and 4 bases from J, leaving 16 bases between. Germline-derived CDR1 and CDR2 are SGHRS and YFSETQ. The CDR3 is 15 residues long. The CDR3 DNA is TGCGCCAGCACTATAGGGCCGGGCCTCACCGGGGAGCTGTTTTTT. It yields the protein CASTIGPGLTGELFF. Using reference TRBV5-1 and TRBJ2-2 for the parts outside the CDR3, the full variable domain is KAGVTQTPRYLIKTRGQQVTLSCSPISGHRSVSWYQQTPGQGLQFLFEYFSETQRNKGNFPGRFSGRQFSNSRSEMNVSTLELGDSALYLCASTIGPGLTGELFFGEGSRLTVL.

The chain uses TRBV20-1 and TRBJ1-2, with D perhaps TRBD1 (6 bases). The V end was cut by 4 bases, the J end by 4 bases, with 25 bases between. The CDR3 extends over 17 amino acids. The V gene's germline CDR1 is DFQATT and CDR2 SNEGSKA (reference sequence). The CDR3 coding sequence is TGCAGTGCTACTAATACAAAACAGGGTTCGGACTCCTATGGCTACACCTTC. Amino acids: CSATNTKQGSDSYGYTF.

This clonotype has only one observation. Germline is not matched at one junction end, which may reflect a read error. The rearrangement uses TRBV5-6 and TRBJ1-2, with no clear D. The CDR3 is 13 amino acids. Germline V gene data show CDR1 as SGHDT and CDR2 as YYEEEE. The CDR3 DNA follows: TGTGCCAGCAGCTTACAGACTACCTATGGCTGCACCTTC. Protein sequence: CASSLQTTYGCTF.

The chain is built from TRBV12-3 or TRBV12-4 and TRBJ1-1, with D tentatively TRBD1 (5 bases). This CDR3 is built from 14 residues. V lost 3 bases and J lost 4, with 12 bases in between. The CDR3 DNA is TGTGCCAGCAGTTTCGGCAGGGCTACCACTGAAGCTTTCTTT. Translated: CASSFGRATTEAFF.

This clonotype occurred a few times. V and J are TRBV11-2 and TRBJ2-5, with 8 bases that match TRBD1. V lost 6 bases to trimming and J lost 8 bases; unmatched junction nucleotides: 8. The CDR3 loop spans 13 amino acids. CDR1 is SGHAT and CDR2 is FQNNGV in the germline V gene. CDR3 sequence reads: CASSPTSGGTQYF. CDR3 nucleotide sequence: TGTGCCAGCAGTCCCACATCAGGGGGCACCCAGTACTTC.

The table lists this clonotype with many counts. A junction boundary mismatches the germline segment, possibly from a read error. This chain uses TRBV20-1 with TRBJ1-5; tentative D call: TRBD1 (6 bases). CDR3 length: 14 residues. Germline-derived CDR1 and CDR2 are DFQATT and SNEGSKA (reference sequence). CDR3 region: CSVREQGLYQPQHF. CDR3 DNA sequence: TGCAGTGTTAGAGAACAGGGCCTTTATCAGCCCCAGCATTTT.

The V call is TRBV5-5, the J call TRBJ2-1; D may be TRBD1 or TRBD2 (7 bases each). This CDR3 comprises 21 residues. Germline-derived CDR1 and CDR2 are SGHKS and YYEKEE (reference sequence). V lost 0 bases, J lost 3 bases, and 28 bases lay in between. DNA for the CDR3: TGTGCCAGCAGCTTGGGTAGGGGGCTAATTTCGGGGCTAGCGGTCTACAATGAGCAGTTCTTC. As protein: CASSLGRGLISGLAVYNEQFF.

The chain has TRBV12-3 or TRBV12-4 and TRBJ1-6; a weak D match, TRBD1 (5 bases). Trimming cost V 3 bases and J 10 bases, with 16 bases left between them. This CDR3 region has 15 residues. The CDR3 reads CASSLKGRTKSPLHF. The CDR3 DNA follows: TGTGCCAGCAGTTTGAAGGGGAGAACTAAATCACCCCTCCACTTT.

The V call is TRBV6-2 or TRBV6-3, the J call TRBJ2-3, with 12 bases that match TRBD2. J gave up 2 bases and V 0 bases, and 9 bases lay outside the gene matches. Looked up from germline, CDR1 is MNHEY and CDR2 is SVGEGT. The CDR3 extends over 19 amino acids. The CDR3 region is CASSYSPRLAGEYTDTQYF. The CDR3 bases are TGTGCCAGCAGTTACTCCCCTAGACTAGCGGGGGAATACACAGATACGCAGTATTTT.